The clone carrying this T cell receptor beta chain occurred once. All donors were healthy HIV-negative adults lacking recent acute infections or vaccinations. The data were taken from a study of shared clonotypes between healthy human individuals. V lost 6 bases and J lost 0, with 14 bases in between. CDR1 is KGHSH and CDR2 is LQKENI in the germline V gene. This CDR3 has 15 residues. The protocol was immunoSEQ multiplex PCR, while the TCRdb copy is restricted to in-frame clones and leaves out a portion. Among under 600,000 clones listed, approximately 95% were seen once. The receptor was isolated from a woman in her 30s in good health. Sequencing was carried out using naive CD4+ T cells sorted from blood. Subset of the sample: CD45RA+ positively selected. V gene TRBV18 combines with J gene TRBJ1-1, with D possibly TRBD1 on 6 matching bases. The CDR3 nucleotides are TGTGCCAGCTCGCCCCTGACAGGAATGAACACTGAAGCTTTCTTT. This encodes CASSPLTGMNTEAFF.